This passage covers 8 T cell receptor beta chains from one sample sequenced in a study of beta chain features in type 1 diabetes (dated by TCRdb to the late 2010s). Libraries were made using the immunoSEQ multiplex PCR assay. The entire amount of isolated RNA was reverse transcribed using the High Capacity cDNA Reverse Transcription Kit, so the sequenced TCRB transcripts were expressed ones. TCRdb provides this immuneACCESS table in a form limited to in-frame rearrangements. Some clones are lacking; in checked studies, under half of them reflect an unresolved V gene, and why the rest are absent is not known. This sample gives some 220,000 clones in total; about a tenth of them show up just once. The ten largest account for 1% to 1.5% of the sample. Sequences were obtained from central memory CD4+ T cells from blood. The source is a man aged 18 to 29 in good health.

The chain is built from TRBV6-5 and TRBJ1-1; D is perhaps TRBD1 (6 bases). The CDR3 sequence is 16 residues long. V dropped 4 bases and J dropped 0 bases, with 15 bases sitting between them. Germline CDR1 is MNHEY and CDR2 is SVGAGI. CDR3 sequence reads: CASSFHDRSMNTEAFF. In nucleotides, the CDR3 is TGTGCCAGCAGTTTCCATGACAGGTCCATGAACACTGAAGCTTTCTTT.

This sequence joins TRBV7-9 and TRBJ2-7, with 10 bases identical to TRBD2. V was pared by 4 bases and J by 5 bases, with 5 bases of the junction left unmatched. The CDR3 extends over 14 amino acids. Germline-derived CDR1 and CDR2 are SEHNR and FQNEAQ (reference sequence). The CDR3 bases are TGTGCCAGCAGCTCAGCGGGAGGGGGCAACGAGCAGTACTTC. It translates to CASSSAGGGNEQYF.

This clone appeared once. CDR3 region: CSGVRGQDYNEQFF. The CDR3 region has the DNA TGCAGCGGTGTAAGGGGACAGGACTACAATGAGCAGTTCTTC. This rearrangement joins TRBV29-1 to TRBJ2-1, with 8 bases identical to TRBD1. Germline values: CDR1 SQVTM, CDR2 ANQGSEA. The CDR3 is 14 amino acids. J gave up 3 bases and V 7 bases, and 8 bases lay outside the gene matches.

The CDR3 loop reads CASSSFGTGLAGELFF. In DNA form, the CDR3 reads TGTGCCAGCAGCTCCTTCGGGACAGGGTTGGCCGGGGAGCTGTTTTTT. The chain joins TRBV5-6 to TRBJ2-2; 9 positions agree with TRBD1. V dropped 3 bases and J dropped 6; count of bases not matched to a gene: 9. This CDR3 is built from 16 residues. Germline V gene data show CDR1 as SGHDT and CDR2 as YYEEEE.

This chain uses TRBV5-4 with TRBJ2-5, with 8 nucleotides matching TRBD1. CDR1 is SGHNT, CDR2 YYREEE, per germline (reference sequence). The J segment lost 1 base and the V segment lost 0 bases, leaving 5 bases of the junction unmatched. This CDR3 is 16 amino acids long. The CDR3 loop reads CASSLGTGTSQETQYF. The CDR3 region has the DNA TGTGCCAGCAGCTTGGGGACAGGGACATCCCAAGAGACCCAGTACTTC.

Only a few counts were recorded for this clone. This chain connects TRBV5-1 to TRBJ2-7; TRBD1 agrees at 9 bases. Germline V gives CDR1 SGHRS, CDR2 YFSETQ. The V gene end was trimmed by 4 bases and the J gene end by 2 bases; junction bases not matched to a gene: 7. The CDR3 contains 15 residues. This CDR3 is CASSSPGQGPYEQYF. The CDR3 DNA is TGCGCCAGCAGCAGCCCGGGACAGGGTCCCTACGAGCAGTACTTC.

This sequence joins TRBV29-1 and TRBJ2-1; D is perhaps TRBD1 (6 bases). CDR1 is SQVTM, CDR2 ANQGSEA, per germline. This CDR3 has 16 amino acids. V shed 7 bases and J shed 1 base, with 20 bases lying between them. CDR3 amino acids: CSAGGRGERSYNEQFF. CDR3 nucleotide sequence: TGCAGCGCTGGGGGCCGAGGGGAGAGGTCCTACAATGAGCAGTTCTTC.

This clone was seen many times. The genes are TRBV5-1 and TRBJ2-1, with D tentatively TRBD1 or TRBD2 (5 bases each). V lost 4 bases, J lost 10 bases, and 18 bases lay in between. Germline V gene data show CDR1 as SGHRS and CDR2 as YFSETQ. The CDR3 has 14 amino acids. In DNA form, the CDR3 reads TGCGCCAGCAGCCCGGGGCCTAGCTCTCGGGAGCAGTTCTTC. It translates to CASSPGPSSREQFF.